The 16 T cell receptor beta chains presented below share a single source sample, sequenced in a study of blood T cell repertoires in COVID-19. The table came from immunoSEQ multiplex PCR; TCRdb's copy has only in-frame clones and leaves some out. The sample holds about 110,000 clones; 80% to 90% are singletons and the top ten take approximately 29%. Sequencing used peripheral blood. All receptors come from an elderly woman with acute or convalescent COVID-19.

The rearrangement links TRBV5-4 to TRBJ1-2, with D uncertain. Germline values: CDR1 SGHNT, CDR2 YYREEE (reference sequence). With 4 bases removed from V and 7 bases from J, the gap between germline ends came to 11 bases. This CDR3 is built from 12 residues. This CDR3 reads CASSPEVGGYTF. For the CDR3, the DNA is TGTGCCAGCAGCCCCGAGGTGGGTGGCTACACCTTC.

The V gene is TRBV5-1, the J gene TRBJ2-7; tentative D call: TRBD1 (5 bases). Germline-derived CDR1 and CDR2 are SGHRS and YFSETQ. The CDR3 spans 15 residues. V dropped 0 bases and J dropped 2 bases, with 12 bases sitting between them. The CDR3 bases are TGCGCCAGCAGCTTGGGGGTTCAGGGCGCCTACGAGCAGTACTTC. Translated, it gives CASSLGVQGAYEQYF. Using reference TRBV5-1 and TRBJ2-7 for the parts outside the CDR3, the full variable domain is KAGVTQTPRYLIKTRGQQVTLSCSPISGHRSVSWYQQTPGQGLQFLFEYFSETQRNKGNFPGRFSGRQFSNSRSEMNVSTLELGDSALYLCASSLGVQGAYEQYFGPGTRLTVT.

This clone was detected only once. The CDR3 sequence is CASSLAQGSGANVLTF. CDR3 DNA: TGTGCCAGCAGCTTAGCACAGGGCTCTGGGGCCAACGTCCTGACTTTC. The genes are TRBV7-2 and TRBJ2-6, with TRBD1 as a possible D gene (6 bases). V dropped 0 bases and J dropped 0 bases, with 6 bases sitting between them. This CDR3 is 16 amino acids long. Germline CDR1 SGHTA, CDR2 FQGNSA.

The V gene is TRBV7-9, the J gene TRBJ2-2, with 7 positions matching TRBD1. Germline lookup yields CDR1 SEHNR and CDR2 FQNEAQ (reference sequence). J gave up 4 bases and V 4 bases, and 9 bases lay outside the gene matches. This CDR3 region has 16 residues. CDR3 coding DNA: TGTGCCAGCAGCTCCCTGCAGGGGGTGAGCACCGGGGAGCTGTTTTTT. Translated: CASSSLQGVSTGELFF.

This clone occurred once. The chain recombines TRBV28 with TRBJ2-7; D not certain. Germline loops: CDR1 MDHEN, CDR2 SYDVKM. Trimming stripped 8 bases from V and 4 bases from J, with 15 bases between. The CDR3 has 13 amino acids. DNA for the CDR3: TGTGCCAGCGGGCTCTTTGGAAGGTACGAGCAGTACTTC. Translating gives CASGLFGRYEQYF.

CDR3 sequence reads: CASSPRTGSDGYTF. The CDR3 bases are TGTGCCAGCTCACCACGGACAGGGTCGGATGGCTACACCTTC. The chain uses TRBV18 and TRBJ1-2; 8 nucleotides match TRBD1. Germline assignment: CDR1 KGHSH and CDR2 LQKENI. Trimming at V came to 1 base and at J to 6 bases, leaving 4 bases not matched to a gene. The CDR3 runs 14 residues.

The V gene is TRBV13, the J gene TRBJ2-2, with 7 bases identical to TRBD1. This CDR3 comprises 16 residues. Germline CDR1 is PRHDT and CDR2 is FYEKMQ (reference sequence). Unmatched junction bases numbered 3, after V lost 1 base and J lost 1 base. The CDR3 sequence: CASSLARQGNTGELFF. The CDR3 DNA is TGTGCCAGCAGCTTAGCTCGACAGGGGAACACCGGGGAGCTGTTTTTT.

In nucleotides, the CDR3 is TGTGCCAGCTCACCGGCTAGCGGCACAGATACGCAGTATTTT. Amino acids: CASSPASGTDTQYF. The chain carries TRBV18 and TRBJ2-3; D might be TRBD2 (6 bases). The V end was cut by 3 bases, the J end by 1 base, with 8 bases between. This CDR3 contains 14 residues. The germline CDR1 and CDR2 sequences are KGHSH and LQKENI.

The chain has TRBV11-2 and TRBJ1-2; D is possibly TRBD1 (5 bases). Trimming pared 1 base from V and 8 bases from J, leaving 23 bases between. CDR3 length: 17 amino acids. Germline lookup yields CDR1 SGHAT and CDR2 FQNNGV. CDR3 sequence (DNA): TGTGCCAGCAGCTTAGTCGCGACAGCGCCCACTCCCTGGGGCTACACCTTC. This sequence encodes CASSLVATAPTPWGYTF.

The genes are TRBV7-2 and TRBJ2-7; 10 bases line up with TRBD2. V gave up 5 bases and J gave up 3 bases; unmatched junction bases: 7. The CDR3 sequence is 15 residues long. Per the germline V gene, CDR1 is SGHTA and CDR2 is FQGNSA. CDR3 loop: CASSPSSGGRYEQYF. The CDR3 nucleotides are TGTGCCAGCAGCCCCTCTAGCGGGGGTCGCTACGAGCAGTACTTC. Full variable domain (outside the CDR3, taken from reference TRBV7-2 and TRBJ2-7): GAGVSQSPSNKVTEKGKDVELRCDPISGHTALYWYRQSLGQGLEFLIYFQGNSAPDKSGLPSDRFSAERTGGSVSTLTIQRTQQEDSAVYLCASSPSSGGRYEQYFGPGTRLTVT.

The gene calls are TRBV6-5 and TRBJ2-5; 7 bases agree with TRBD1. With V trimmed by 2 bases and J by 5 bases, 5 bases remained unmatched. The CDR3 length is 14 residues. Per germline, CDR1 MNHEY and CDR2 SVGAGI. The DNA of the CDR3 is TGTGCCAGCAGTTACGGCAGGGGGACGGAGACCCAGTACTTC. Translating it yields CASSYGRGTETQYF.

The chain recombines TRBV7-8 with TRBJ1-1, with D possibly being TRBD1 (5 bases). This CDR3 has 14 residues. V gave up 5 bases and J gave up 6 bases, with 16 bases separating them. Germline V lookup: CDR1 SGHVS, CDR2 FQNEAQ. The chain's CDR3 is CASSRSQGNSEAFF. DNA for the CDR3: TGTGCCAGCAGCCGTAGCCAGGGCAATTCTGAAGCTTTCTTT.

The V and J genes are TRBV19 and TRBJ2-6, with TRBD1 matching 12 bases. The germline V gene has CDR1 LNHDA and CDR2 SQIVND (reference sequence). This CDR3 is built from 19 residues. Trimming at V came to 6 bases and at J to 4 bases, leaving 13 bases not matched to a gene. The CDR3 spells CASSLIPGQGAGGANVLTF. In nucleotides, the CDR3 is TGTGCCAGTAGCCTCATTCCGGGACAGGGGGCAGGAGGGGCCAACGTCCTGACTTTC.

This chain joins TRBV2 and TRBJ1-4, with D perhaps TRBD1 (5 bases). In germline, CDR1 is SNHLY, CDR2 FYNNEI. V lost 4 bases and J lost 0, with 12 bases in between. CDR3 length: 16 residues. CDR3 sequence reads: CASSVTGSSTNEKLFF. CDR3 in DNA: TGTGCCAGCAGTGTAACAGGTTCTTCAACTAATGAAAAACTGTTTTTT.

V is TRBV19 and J is TRBJ1-1; D is unclear. CDR3 size: 13 residues. Per germline, CDR1 LNHDA and CDR2 SQIVND (reference sequence). V dropped 3 bases and J dropped 6 bases, with 11 bases sitting between them. CDR3 DNA: TGTGCCAGTAGTATTTCCGGGTCGGCTGAAGCTTTCTTT. This sequence encodes CASSISGSAEAFF.

The chain combines TRBV5-1 with TRBJ1-4; 8 nucleotides match TRBD1. This CDR3 is built from 15 residues. Germline V CDR1 and CDR2: SGHRS, YFSETQ. V shed 4 bases, J shed 8 bases, and the junction held 10 bases outside the gene matches. The CDR3 spells CASSQGQGGYEKLFF. The CDR3, as DNA: TGCGCCAGCAGCCAAGGACAGGGTGGCTACGAAAAACTGTTTTTT.